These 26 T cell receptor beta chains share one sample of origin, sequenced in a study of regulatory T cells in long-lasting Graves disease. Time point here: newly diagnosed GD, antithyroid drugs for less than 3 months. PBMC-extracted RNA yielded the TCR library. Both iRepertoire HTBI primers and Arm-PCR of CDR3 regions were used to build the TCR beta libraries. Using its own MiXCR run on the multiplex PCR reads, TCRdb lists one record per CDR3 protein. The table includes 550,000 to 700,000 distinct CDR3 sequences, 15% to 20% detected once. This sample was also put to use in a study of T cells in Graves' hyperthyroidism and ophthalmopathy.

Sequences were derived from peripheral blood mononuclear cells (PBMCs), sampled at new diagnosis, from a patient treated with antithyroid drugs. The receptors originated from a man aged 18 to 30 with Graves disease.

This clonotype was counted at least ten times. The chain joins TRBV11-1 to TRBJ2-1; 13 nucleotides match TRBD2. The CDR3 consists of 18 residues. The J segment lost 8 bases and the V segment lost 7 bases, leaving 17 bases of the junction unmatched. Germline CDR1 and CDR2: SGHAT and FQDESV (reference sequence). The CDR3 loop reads CASTLVGGGLAGQDEQFF. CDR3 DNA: TGTGCCAGCACTCTAGTGGGGGGGGGACTAGCGGGACAAGATGAGCAGTTCTTC.

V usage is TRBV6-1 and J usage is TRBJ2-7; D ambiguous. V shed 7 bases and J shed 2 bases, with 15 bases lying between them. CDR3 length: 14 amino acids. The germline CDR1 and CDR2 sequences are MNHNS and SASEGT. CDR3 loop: CASTSGLPPYEQYF. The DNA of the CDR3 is TGTGCCAGCACTTCCGGCCTCCCTCCCTACGAGCAGTACTTC.

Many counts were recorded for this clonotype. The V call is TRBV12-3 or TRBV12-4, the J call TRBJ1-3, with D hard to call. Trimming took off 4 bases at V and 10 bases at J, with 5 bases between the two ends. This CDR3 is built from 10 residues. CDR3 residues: CASSSLTIYF. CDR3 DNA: TGTGCCAGCAGTTCCCTAACCATATATTTT.

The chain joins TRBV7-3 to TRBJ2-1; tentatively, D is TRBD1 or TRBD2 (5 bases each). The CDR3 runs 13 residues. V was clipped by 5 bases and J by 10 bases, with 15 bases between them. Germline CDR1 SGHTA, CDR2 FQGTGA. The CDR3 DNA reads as TGTGCCAGCAGCCGAGGGGTCTCACGGGAGCAGTTCTTC. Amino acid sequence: CASSRGVSREQFF.

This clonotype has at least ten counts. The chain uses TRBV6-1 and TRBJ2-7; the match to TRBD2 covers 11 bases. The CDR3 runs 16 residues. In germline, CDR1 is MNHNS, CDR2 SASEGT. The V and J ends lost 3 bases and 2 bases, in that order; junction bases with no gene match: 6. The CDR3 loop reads CASSDPFSGRAYEQYF. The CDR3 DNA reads TGTGCCAGCAGTGACCCGTTTAGCGGGAGGGCCTACGAGCAGTACTTC.

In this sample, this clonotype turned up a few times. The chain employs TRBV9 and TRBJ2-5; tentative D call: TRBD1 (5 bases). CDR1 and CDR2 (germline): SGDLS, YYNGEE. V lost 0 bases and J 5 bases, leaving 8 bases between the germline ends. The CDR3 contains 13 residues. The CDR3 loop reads CASSVEGSETQYF. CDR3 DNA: TGTGCCAGCAGCGTAGAGGGGTCGGAGACCCAGTACTTC.

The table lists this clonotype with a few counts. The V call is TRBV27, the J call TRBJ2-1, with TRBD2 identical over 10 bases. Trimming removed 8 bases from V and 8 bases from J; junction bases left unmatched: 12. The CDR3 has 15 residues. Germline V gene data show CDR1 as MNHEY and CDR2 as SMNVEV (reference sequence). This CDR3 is CASSFRVAGGDEQFF. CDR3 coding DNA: TGTGCCAGCTCCTTCCGTGTAGCGGGAGGCGATGAGCAGTTCTTC.

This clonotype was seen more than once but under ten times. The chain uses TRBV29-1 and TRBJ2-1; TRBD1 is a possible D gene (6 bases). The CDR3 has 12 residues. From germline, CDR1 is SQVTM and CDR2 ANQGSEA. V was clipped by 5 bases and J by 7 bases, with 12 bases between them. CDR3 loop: CSVLPGANEQFF. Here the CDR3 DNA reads TGCAGCGTTCTCCCAGGGGCGAATGAGCAGTTCTTC.

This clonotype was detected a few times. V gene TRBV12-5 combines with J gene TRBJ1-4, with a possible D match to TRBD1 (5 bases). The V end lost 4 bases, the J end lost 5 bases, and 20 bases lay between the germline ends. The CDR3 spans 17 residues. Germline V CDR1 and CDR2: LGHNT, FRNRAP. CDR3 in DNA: TGTGCTAGTGGTTCGGGTCTAGGGAGGGGCCACAATGAAAAACTGTTTTTT. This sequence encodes CASGSGLGRGHNEKLFF.

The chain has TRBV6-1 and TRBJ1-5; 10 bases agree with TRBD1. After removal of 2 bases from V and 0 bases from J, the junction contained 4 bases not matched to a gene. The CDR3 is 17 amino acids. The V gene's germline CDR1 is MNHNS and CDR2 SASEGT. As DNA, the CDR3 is TGTGCCAGCAGTGAACGGACAGGGGGGTGTAGCAATCAGCCCCAGCATTTT. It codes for CASSERTGGCSNQPQHF.

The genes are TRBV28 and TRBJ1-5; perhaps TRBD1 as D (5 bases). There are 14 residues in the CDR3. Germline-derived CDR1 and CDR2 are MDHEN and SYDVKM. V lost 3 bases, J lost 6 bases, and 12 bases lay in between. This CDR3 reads CASSFVGVGQPQHF. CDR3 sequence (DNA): TGTGCCAGCAGTTTTGTGGGGGTGGGTCAGCCCCAGCATTTT.

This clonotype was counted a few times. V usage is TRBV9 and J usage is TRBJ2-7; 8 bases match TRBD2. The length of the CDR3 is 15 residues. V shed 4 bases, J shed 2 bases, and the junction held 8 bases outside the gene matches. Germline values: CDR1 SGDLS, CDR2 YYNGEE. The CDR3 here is CASSRSGSPTYEQYF. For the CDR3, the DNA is TGTGCCAGCAGCCGGAGCGGGAGTCCAACCTACGAGCAGTACTTC. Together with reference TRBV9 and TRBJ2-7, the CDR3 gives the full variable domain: DSGVTQTPKHLITATGQRVTLRCSPRSGDLSVYWYQQSLDQGLQFLIQYYNGEERAKGNILERFSAQQFPDLHSELNLSSLELGDSALYFCASSRSGSPTYEQYFGPGTRLTVT.

CDR3 protein: CASTPGRGDGELFF. CDR3 DNA: TGTGCCAGCACCCCCGGTCGGGGCGACGGGGAGCTGTTTTTT. This chain links TRBV6-1 with TRBJ2-2, with D possibly being TRBD1 or TRBD2 (5 bases each). Trimming took 7 bases from V and 7 from J, leaving 16 bases between them. CDR3 length: 14 amino acids. Germline assignment: CDR1 MNHNS and CDR2 SASEGT.

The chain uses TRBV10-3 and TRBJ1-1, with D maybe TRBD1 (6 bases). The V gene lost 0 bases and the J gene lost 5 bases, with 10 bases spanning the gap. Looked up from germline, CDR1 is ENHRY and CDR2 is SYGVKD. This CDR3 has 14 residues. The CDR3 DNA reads TGTGCCATCAGTGAGTCGGGACAAAGGACTGAAGCTTTCTTT. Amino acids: CAISESGQRTEAFF.

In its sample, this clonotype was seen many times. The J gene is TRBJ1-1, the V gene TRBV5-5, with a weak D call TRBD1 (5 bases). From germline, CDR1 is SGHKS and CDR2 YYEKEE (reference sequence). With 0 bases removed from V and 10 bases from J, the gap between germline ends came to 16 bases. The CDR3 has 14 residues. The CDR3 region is CASSLAGTGVRAFF. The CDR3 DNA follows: TGTGCCAGCAGCTTGGCAGGGACGGGAGTAAGAGCTTTCTTT.

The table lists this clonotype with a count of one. The CDR3 region has the DNA TGTGCCAGTAGTAAAAAGGGATTGAACACTGAAGCTTTCTTT. As protein: CASSKKGLNTEAFF. The chain has TRBV19 and TRBJ1-1; no definite D call. Looked up from germline, CDR1 is LNHDA and CDR2 is SQIVND (reference sequence). The germline V and J ends were trimmed by 4 bases and 0 bases, with 9 bases remaining between them. There are 14 residues in the CDR3.

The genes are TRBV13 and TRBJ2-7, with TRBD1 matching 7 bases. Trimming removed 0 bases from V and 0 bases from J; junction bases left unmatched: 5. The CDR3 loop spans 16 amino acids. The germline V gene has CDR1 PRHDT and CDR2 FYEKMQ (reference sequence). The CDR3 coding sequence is TGTGCCAGCAGCTTAGGGGGGACAGCTTACTCCTACGAGCAGTACTTC. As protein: CASSLGGTAYSYEQYF.

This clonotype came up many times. The CDR3 sequence: CASSQAGRTNTEAFF. DNA of the CDR3: TGTGCCAGCAGTCAGGCGGGACGGACCAACACTGAAGCTTTCTTT. The rearrangement links TRBV6-1 to TRBJ1-1; D perhaps matches TRBD1 (5 bases). With 5 bases removed from V and 2 bases from J, the gap between germline ends came to 15 bases. CDR3 length: 15 amino acids. Looked up from germline, CDR1 is MNHNS and CDR2 is SASEGT.

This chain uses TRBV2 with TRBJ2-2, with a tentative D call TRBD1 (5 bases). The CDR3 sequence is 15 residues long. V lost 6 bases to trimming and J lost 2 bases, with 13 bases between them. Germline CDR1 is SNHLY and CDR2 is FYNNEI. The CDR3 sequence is CASSLRVVNTGELFF. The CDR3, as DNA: TGTGCCAGCAGCCTCAGGGTGGTTAACACCGGGGAGCTGTTTTTT.

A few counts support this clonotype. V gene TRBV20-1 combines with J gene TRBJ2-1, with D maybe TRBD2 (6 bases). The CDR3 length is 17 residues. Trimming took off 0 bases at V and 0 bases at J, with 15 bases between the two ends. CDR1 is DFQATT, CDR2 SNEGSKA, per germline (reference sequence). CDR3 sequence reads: CSARDVLAPSSYNEQFF. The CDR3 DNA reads TGCAGTGCTAGAGATGTACTAGCTCCCAGCTCCTACAATGAGCAGTTCTTC.

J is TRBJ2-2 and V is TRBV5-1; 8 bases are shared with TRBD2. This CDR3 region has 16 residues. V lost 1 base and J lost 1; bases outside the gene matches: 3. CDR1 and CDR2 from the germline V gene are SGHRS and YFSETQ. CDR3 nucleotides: TGCGCCAGCAGCTTGAGCGGGAGCGGGAACACCGGGGAGCTGTTTTTT. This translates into CASSLSGSGNTGELFF.

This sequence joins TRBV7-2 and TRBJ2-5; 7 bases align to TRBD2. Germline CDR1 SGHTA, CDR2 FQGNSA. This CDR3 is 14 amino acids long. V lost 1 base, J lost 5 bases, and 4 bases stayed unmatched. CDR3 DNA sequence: TGTGCCAGCAGCTTAGTGCGGGAGCTGGAGACCCAGTACTTC. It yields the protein CASSLVRELETQYF.

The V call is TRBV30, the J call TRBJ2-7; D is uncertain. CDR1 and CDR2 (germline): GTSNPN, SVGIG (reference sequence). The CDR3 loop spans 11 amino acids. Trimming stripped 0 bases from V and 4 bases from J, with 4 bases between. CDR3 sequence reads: CAWSVVYEQYF. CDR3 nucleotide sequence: TGTGCCTGGAGTGTGGTGTACGAGCAGTACTTC.

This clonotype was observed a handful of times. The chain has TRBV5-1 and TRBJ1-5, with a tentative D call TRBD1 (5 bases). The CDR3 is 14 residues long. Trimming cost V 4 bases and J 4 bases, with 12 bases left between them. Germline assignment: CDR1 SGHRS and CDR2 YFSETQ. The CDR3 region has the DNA TGCGCCAGCAGCCCAGCGGGGGATAATCAGCCCCAGCATTTT. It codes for CASSPAGDNQPQHF.

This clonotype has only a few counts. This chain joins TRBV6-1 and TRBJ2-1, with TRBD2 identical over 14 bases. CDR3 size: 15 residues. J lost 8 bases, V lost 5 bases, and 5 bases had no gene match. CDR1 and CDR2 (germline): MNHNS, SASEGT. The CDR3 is CASSTGLAGVDEQFF. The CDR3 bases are TGTGCCAGCAGTACGGGACTAGCGGGAGTTGATGAGCAGTTCTTC.

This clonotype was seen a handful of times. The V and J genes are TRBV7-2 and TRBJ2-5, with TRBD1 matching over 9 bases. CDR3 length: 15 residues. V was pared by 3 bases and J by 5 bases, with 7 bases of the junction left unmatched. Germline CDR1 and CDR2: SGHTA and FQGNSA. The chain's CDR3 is CASSFPTGGAETQYF. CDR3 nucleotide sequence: TGTGCCAGCAGCTTCCCTACAGGGGGCGCGGAGACCCAGTACTTC. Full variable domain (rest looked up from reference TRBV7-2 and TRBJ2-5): GAGVSQSPSNKVTEKGKDVELRCDPISGHTALYWYRQSLGQGLEFLIYFQGNSAPDKSGLPSDRFSAERTGGSVSTLTIQRTQQEDSAVYLCASSFPTGGAETQYFGPGTRLLVL.